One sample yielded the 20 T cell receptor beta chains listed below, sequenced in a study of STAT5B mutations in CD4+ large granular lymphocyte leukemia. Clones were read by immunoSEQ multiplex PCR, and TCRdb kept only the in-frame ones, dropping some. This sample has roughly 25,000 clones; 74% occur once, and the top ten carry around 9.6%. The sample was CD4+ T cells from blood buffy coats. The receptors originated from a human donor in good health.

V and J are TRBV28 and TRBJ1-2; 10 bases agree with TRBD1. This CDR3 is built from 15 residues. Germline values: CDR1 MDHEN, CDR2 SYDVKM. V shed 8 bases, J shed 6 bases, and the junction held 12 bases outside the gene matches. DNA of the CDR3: TGTGCCAGCCCCAAGCCGGGACAGGGGATAGATGGCTACACCTTC. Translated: CASPKPGQGIDGYTF.

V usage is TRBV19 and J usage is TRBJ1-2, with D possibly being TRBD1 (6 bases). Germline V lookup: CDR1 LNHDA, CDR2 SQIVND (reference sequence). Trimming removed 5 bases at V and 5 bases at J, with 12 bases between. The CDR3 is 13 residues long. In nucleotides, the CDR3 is TGTGCCAGTAGTGGAGGGCAGGGGTATGGCTACACCTTC. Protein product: CASSGGQGYGYTF.

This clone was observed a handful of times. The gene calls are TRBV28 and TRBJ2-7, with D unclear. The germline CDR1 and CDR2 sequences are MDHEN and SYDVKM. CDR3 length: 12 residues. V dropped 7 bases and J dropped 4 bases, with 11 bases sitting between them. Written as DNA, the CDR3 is TGTGCCAGCACTAGGTATAGGTACGAGCAGTACTTC. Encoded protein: CASTRYRYEQYF.

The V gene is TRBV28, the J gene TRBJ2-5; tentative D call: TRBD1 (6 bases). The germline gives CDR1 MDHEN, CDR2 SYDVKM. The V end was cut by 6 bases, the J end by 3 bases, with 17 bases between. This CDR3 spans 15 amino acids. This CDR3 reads CASSPTWTVKETQYF. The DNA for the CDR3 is TGTGCCAGCAGCCCAACTTGGACAGTCAAAGAGACCCAGTACTTC.

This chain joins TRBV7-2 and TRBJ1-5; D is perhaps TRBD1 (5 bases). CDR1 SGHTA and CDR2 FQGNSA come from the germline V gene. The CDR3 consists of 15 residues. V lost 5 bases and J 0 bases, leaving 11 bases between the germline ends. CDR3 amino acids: CASSESGNSNQPQHF. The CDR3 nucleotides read TGTGCCAGCAGCGAATCAGGGAATAGCAATCAGCCCCAGCATTTT.

This CDR3 is CASSLDLAGVDTGELFF. For the CDR3, the DNA is TGTGCCAGCAGCTTAGATCTAGCGGGAGTCGACACCGGGGAGCTGTTTTTT. The genes are TRBV7-2 and TRBJ2-2; 10 bases are shared with TRBD2. Germline-derived CDR1 and CDR2 are SGHTA and FQGNSA. V lost 1 base to trimming and J lost 3 bases; unmatched junction nucleotides: 5. This CDR3 has 17 amino acids.

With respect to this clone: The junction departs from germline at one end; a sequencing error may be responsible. The CDR3 nucleotides are TGTGCCAGCAGTTTAGCGGGGGGTAGGGGCACAGATACGCAGTATTTT. Translating gives CASSLAGGRGTDTQYF. The chain links TRBV7-2 to TRBJ2-3; 10 bases agree with TRBD2. The CDR3 has 16 amino acids. From germline, CDR1 is SGHTA and CDR2 FQGNSA.

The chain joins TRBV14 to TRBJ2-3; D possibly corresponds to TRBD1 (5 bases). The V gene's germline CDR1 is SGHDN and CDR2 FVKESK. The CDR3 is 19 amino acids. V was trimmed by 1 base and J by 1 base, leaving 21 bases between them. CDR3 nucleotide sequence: TGTGCCAGCAGCCAAGTGGGGCAGGGATCCATCTGGGGCACAGATACGCAGTATTTT. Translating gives CASSQVGQGSIWGTDTQYF.

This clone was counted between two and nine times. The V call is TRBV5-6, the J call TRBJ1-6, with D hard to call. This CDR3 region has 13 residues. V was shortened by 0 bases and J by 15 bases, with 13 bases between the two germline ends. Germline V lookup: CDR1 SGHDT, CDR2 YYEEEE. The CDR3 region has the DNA TGTGCCAGCAGCTTGGTAAGCCGGAACCACCTCCACTTT. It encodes CASSLVSRNHLHF.

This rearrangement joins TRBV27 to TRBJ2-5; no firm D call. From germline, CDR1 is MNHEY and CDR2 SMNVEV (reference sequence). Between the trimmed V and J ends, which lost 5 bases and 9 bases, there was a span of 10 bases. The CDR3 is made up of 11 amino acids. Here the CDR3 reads CASSNIDPQYF. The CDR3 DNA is TGTGCCAGCAGTAACATAGATCCCCAGTACTTC.

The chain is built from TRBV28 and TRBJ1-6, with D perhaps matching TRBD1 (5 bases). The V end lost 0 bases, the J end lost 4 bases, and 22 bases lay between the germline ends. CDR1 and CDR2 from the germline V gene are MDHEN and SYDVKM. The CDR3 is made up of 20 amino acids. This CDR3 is CASSLWFSRDRGSYNSPLHF. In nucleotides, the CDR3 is TGTGCCAGCAGTTTATGGTTTTCCCGGGACCGGGGCTCTTATAATTCACCCCTCCACTTT. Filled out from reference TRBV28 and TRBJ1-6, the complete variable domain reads DVKVTQSSRYLVKRTGEKVFLECVQDMDHENMFWYRQDPGLGLRLIYFSYDVKMKEKGDIPEGYSVSREKKERFSLILESASTNQTSMYLCASSLWFSRDRGSYNSPLHFGNGTRLTVT.

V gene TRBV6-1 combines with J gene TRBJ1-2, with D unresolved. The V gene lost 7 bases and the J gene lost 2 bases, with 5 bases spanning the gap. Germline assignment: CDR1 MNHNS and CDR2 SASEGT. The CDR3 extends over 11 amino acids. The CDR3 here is CASNGNYGYTF. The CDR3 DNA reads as TGTGCCAGCAACGGAAACTATGGCTACACCTTC.

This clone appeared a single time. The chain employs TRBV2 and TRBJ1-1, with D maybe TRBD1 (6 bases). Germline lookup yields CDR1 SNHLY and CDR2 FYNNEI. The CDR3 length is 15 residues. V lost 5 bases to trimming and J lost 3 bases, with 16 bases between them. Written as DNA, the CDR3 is TGTGCCAGCAGTCCTACAGGGAGGGGGGACACTGAAGCTTTCTTT. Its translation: CASSPTGRGDTEAFF.

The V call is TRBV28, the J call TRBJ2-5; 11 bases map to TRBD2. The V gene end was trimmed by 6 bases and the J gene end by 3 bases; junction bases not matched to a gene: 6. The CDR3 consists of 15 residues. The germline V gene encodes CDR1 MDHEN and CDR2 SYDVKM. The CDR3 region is CASSLLGLAEETQYF. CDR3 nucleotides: TGTGCCAGCAGCCTATTGGGACTAGCGGAAGAGACCCAGTACTTC. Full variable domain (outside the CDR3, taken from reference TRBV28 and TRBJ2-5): DVKVTQSSRYLVKRTGEKVFLECVQDMDHENMFWYRQDPGLGLRLIYFSYDVKMKEKGDIPEGYSVSREKKERFSLILESASTNQTSMYLCASSLLGLAEETQYFGPGTRLLVL.

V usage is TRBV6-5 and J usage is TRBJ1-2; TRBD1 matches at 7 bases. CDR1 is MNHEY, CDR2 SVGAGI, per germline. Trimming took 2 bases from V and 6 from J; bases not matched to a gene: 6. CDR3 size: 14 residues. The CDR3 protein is CASSYRRGSNGYTF. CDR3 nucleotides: TGTGCCAGCAGTTACCGCAGGGGGTCGAATGGCTACACCTTC.

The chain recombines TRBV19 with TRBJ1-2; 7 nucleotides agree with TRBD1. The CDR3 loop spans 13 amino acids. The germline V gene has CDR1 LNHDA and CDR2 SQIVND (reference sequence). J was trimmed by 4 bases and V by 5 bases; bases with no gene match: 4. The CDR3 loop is CASSRRGIYGYTF. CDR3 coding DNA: TGTGCCAGTAGTCGCAGGGGGATCTATGGCTACACCTTC.

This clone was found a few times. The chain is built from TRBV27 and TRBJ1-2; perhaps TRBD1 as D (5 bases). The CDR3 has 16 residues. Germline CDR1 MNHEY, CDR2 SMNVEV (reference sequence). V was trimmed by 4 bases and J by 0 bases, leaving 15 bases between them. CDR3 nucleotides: TGTGCCAGCAGTTCCCACACAAGGGACGCTAACTATGGCTACACCTTC. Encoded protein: CASSSHTRDANYGYTF.

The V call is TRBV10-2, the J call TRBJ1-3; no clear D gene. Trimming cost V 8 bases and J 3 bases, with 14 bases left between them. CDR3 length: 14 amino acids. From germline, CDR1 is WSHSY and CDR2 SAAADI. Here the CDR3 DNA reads TGCGCCAGCGCAAGAGGGATGGATGGAAACACCATATATTTT. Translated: CASARGMDGNTIYF.

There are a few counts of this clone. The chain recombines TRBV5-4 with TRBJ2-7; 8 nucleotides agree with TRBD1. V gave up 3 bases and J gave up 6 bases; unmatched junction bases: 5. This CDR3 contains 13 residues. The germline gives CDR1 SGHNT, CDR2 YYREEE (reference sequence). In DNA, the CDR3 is TGTGCCAGCAGCTCGGACAGGGTTGGCGAGCAGTACGTC. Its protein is CASSSDRVGEQYV.

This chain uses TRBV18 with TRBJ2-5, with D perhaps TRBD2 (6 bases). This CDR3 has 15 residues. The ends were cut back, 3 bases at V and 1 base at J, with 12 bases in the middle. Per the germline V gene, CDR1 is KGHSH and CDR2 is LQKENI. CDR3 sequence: CASSPTGLAQETQYF. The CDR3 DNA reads TGTGCCAGCTCACCGACGGGACTCGCCCAAGAGACCCAGTACTTC.